One sample yielded the 15 T cell receptor beta chains listed below, sequenced in a study of glioma-infiltrating T cells after dendritic cell vaccination. The table came from immunoSEQ multiplex PCR; TCRdb's copy has only in-frame clones and leaves some out. This table holds 100,000 to 120,000 clones, around 89% found once. The time point was: after dendritic cell vaccination, including at tumor progression/relapse. Here the sequenced sample was blood, taken after dendritic cell vaccination. Receptors were obtained from a human donor with glioblastoma.

V and J are TRBV2 and TRBJ1-4, with TRBD1 matching 8 bases. CDR1 is SNHLY, CDR2 FYNNEI, per germline. The V gene end was trimmed by 4 bases and the J gene end by 4 bases; junction bases not matched to a gene: 2. The CDR3 length is 14 residues. The CDR3 nucleotides read TGTGCCAGCAGTGGGGACAGGAGTAATGAAAAACTGTTTTTT. It is translated as CASSGDRSNEKLFF. Full variable domain (rest looked up from reference TRBV2 and TRBJ1-4): EPEVTQTPSHQVTQMGQEVILRCVPISNHLYFYWYRQILGQKVEFLVSFYNNEISEKSEIFDDQFSVERPDGSNFTLKIRSTKLEDSAMYFCASSGDRSNEKLFFGSGTQLSVL.

This chain links TRBV11-3 with TRBJ2-7; no clear D gene. The CDR3 runs 12 residues. Germline lookup yields CDR1 SGHNT and CDR2 YENEEA. V lost 1 base, J lost 5 bases, and 6 bases lay in between. For the CDR3, the DNA is TGTGCCAGCAGCTTAGGATGGCACGAGCAGTACTTC. This encodes CASSLGWHEQYF.

The chain uses TRBV19 and TRBJ1-5, with unresolved D. The CDR3 covers 12 residues. Germline CDR1 is LNHDA and CDR2 is SQIVND (reference sequence). Trimming took off 9 bases at V and 4 bases at J, with 10 bases between the two ends. The CDR3 here is CASNAANQPQHF. The CDR3 nucleotides read TGTGCCAGCAACGCGGCAAATCAGCCCCAGCATTTT. The whole variable domain, filled in from reference TRBV19 and TRBJ1-5, reads DGGITQSPKYLFRKEGQNVTLSCEQNLNHDAMYWYRQDPGQGLRLIYYSQIVNDFQKGDIAEGYSVSREKKESFPLTVTSAQKNPTAFYLCASNAANQPQHFGDGTRLSIL.

The rearrangement joins TRBV30 to TRBJ2-1; possibly TRBD2 for D (6 bases). V was clipped by 1 base and J by 5 bases, with 12 bases between them. CDR1 is GTSNPN, CDR2 SVGIG, per germline (reference sequence). The CDR3 covers 14 residues. CDR3 protein: CAWSEAGQDNEQFF. The CDR3 coding sequence is TGTGCCTGGAGTGAAGCGGGTCAAGACAATGAGCAGTTCTTC.

The CDR3 DNA sequence: TGTGCCAGCACAAGCGGGGACATAGCCCAAGAGACCCAGTACTTC. This codes for CASTSGDIAQETQYF. The genes are TRBV7-2 and TRBJ2-5; tentatively, D is TRBD2 (7 bases). Germline V gene lookup returns CDR1 SGHTA and CDR2 FQGNSA. Deletions cut 7 bases from V and 1 base from J, with 16 bases between. The CDR3 extends over 15 amino acids.

V and J are TRBV5-6 and TRBJ1-1; D possibly corresponds to TRBD1 (6 bases). Per germline, CDR1 SGHDT and CDR2 YYEEEE. Trimming took off 0 bases at V and 7 bases at J, with 13 bases between the two ends. This CDR3 has 14 amino acids. CDR3 loop: CASSLGPGDVEAFF. In DNA, the CDR3 is TGTGCCAGCAGCTTGGGTCCAGGGGACGTTGAAGCTTTCTTT.

The chain recombines TRBV5-1 with TRBJ2-7; the D gene is possibly TRBD2 (5 bases). Germline CDR1 reads SGHRS; CDR2 reads YFSETQ. Trimming removed 0 bases from V and 0 bases from J, with 7 bases in between. There are 14 residues in the CDR3. The CDR3 DNA is TGCGCCAGCAGCTTGGGAGGGCCCTCCTACGAGCAGTACTTC. It is translated as CASSLGGPSYEQYF.

The DNA of the CDR3 is TGTGCCAGCAGCTCGACCTACAGGGGGACTGAAGCTTTCTTT. Its translation: CASSSTYRGTEAFF. The rearrangement links TRBV5-4 to TRBJ1-1, with 8 bases lining up with TRBD1. CDR3 length equals 14 residues. Germline CDR1 reads SGHNT; CDR2 reads YYREEE (reference sequence). After removal of 3 bases from V and 5 bases from J, the junction contained 6 bases not matched to a gene.

This clone has only one observation. The chain links TRBV5-1 to TRBJ1-2, with 7 bases fitting TRBD1. J gave up 5 bases and V 0 bases, and 10 bases lay outside the gene matches. The germline CDR1 and CDR2 sequences are SGHRS and YFSETQ. The length of the CDR3 is 16 residues. The CDR3 DNA follows: TGCGCCAGCAGCTTGGACGGTACCGGGACAGTATATGGCTACACCTTC. Translation: CASSLDGTGTVYGYTF.

The genes are TRBV11-1 and TRBJ1-1; 7 nucleotides match TRBD1. Germline V gene lookup returns CDR1 SGHAT and CDR2 FQDESV (reference sequence). V was pared by 6 bases and J by 5 bases, with 15 bases of the junction left unmatched. The length of the CDR3 is 16 residues. CDR3: CASSLMPGQSKTEAFF. In DNA, the CDR3 is TGTGCCAGCAGTCTTATGCCGGGACAGAGTAAAACTGAAGCTTTCTTT.

The gene calls are TRBV6-5 and TRBJ1-2; 8 bases line up with TRBD1. This CDR3 comprises 14 residues. After removal of 7 bases from V and 4 bases from J, the junction contained 8 bases not matched to a gene. The V gene's germline CDR1 is MNHEY and CDR2 SVGAGI. DNA of the CDR3: TGTGCCAGCAACCCAGGGGGCGGTAGCTATGGCTACACCTTC. Protein sequence: CASNPGGGSYGYTF.

The CDR3 nucleotides are TGTGCCAGCAGCCTCCAGGGTATTGAAGCTTTCTTT. Its translation: CASSLQGIEAFF. The V and J genes are TRBV11-3 and TRBJ1-1; D possibly corresponds to TRBD1 (5 bases). The CDR3 has 12 residues. Trimming took off 5 bases at V and 7 bases at J, with 11 bases between the two ends. The germline V gene encodes CDR1 SGHNT and CDR2 YENEEA.

V is TRBV4-1 and J is TRBJ2-7; tentative D call: TRBD2 (6 bases). V lost 3 bases to trimming and J lost 3 bases, with 15 bases between them. This CDR3 region has 15 residues. Germline CDR1 reads MGHRA; CDR2 reads YSYEKL. CDR3 DNA sequence: TGCGCCAGCAGCCATGGGGTAGCGGAATACTACGAGCAGTACTTC. This sequence encodes CASSHGVAEYYEQYF.

V gene TRBV5-8 combines with J gene TRBJ1-5; D is unresolved. Trimming took 2 bases from V and 2 from J, leaving 5 bases between them. The CDR3 has 13 amino acids. Germline assignment: CDR1 SGHTS and CDR2 YDEGEE. This CDR3 reads CASSFGRNQPQHF. CDR3 in DNA: TGTGCCAGCAGCTTTGGCCGCAATCAGCCCCAGCATTTT.

This chain joins TRBV5-1 and TRBJ2-7; 13 nucleotides match TRBD2. The CDR3 covers 15 residues. Germline assignment: CDR1 SGHRS and CDR2 YFSETQ. The ends lost 4 bases at V and 6 bases at J; junction bases unmatched: 7. DNA for the CDR3: TGCGCCAGCAGCCCCCCGGGACTAGCGGGATTCGAGCAGTACTTC. This codes for CASSPPGLAGFEQYF.